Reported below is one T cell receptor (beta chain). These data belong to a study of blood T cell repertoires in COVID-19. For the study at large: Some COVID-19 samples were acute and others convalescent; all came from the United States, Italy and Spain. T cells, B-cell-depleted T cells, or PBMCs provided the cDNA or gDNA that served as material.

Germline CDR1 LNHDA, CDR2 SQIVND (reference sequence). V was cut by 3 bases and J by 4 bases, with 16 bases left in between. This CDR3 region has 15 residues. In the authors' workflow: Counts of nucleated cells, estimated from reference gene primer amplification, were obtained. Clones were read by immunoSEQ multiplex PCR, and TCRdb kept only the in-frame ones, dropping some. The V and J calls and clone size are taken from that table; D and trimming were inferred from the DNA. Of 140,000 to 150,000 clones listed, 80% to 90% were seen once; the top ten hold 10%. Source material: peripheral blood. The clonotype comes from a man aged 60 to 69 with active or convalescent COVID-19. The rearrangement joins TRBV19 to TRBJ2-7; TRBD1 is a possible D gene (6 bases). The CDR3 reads CASSMGSDRAYEQYF. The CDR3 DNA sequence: TGTGCCAGTAGTATGGGGTCGGACAGAGCTTACGAGCAGTACTTC.